A selection of T cell receptor beta chains follows, all from one sample in a study of beta chain features in type 1 diabetes. Libraries were prepared by immunoSEQ multiplex PCR; TCRdb keeps only in-frame clonotypes and omits some of them. The table shows under 350,000 clones, with approximately 8% occurring only once. Sample: central memory CD4+ T cells from blood. Receptors originate from a woman under 30 in good health. The CDR3 runs from the conserved cysteine through the conserved F or W. Each record gives: J gene, V gene, CDR3 protein.

j_call: TRBJ2-1
v_call: TRBV7-2
cdr3_aa: CASSLWEGGNNEQFF

j_call: TRBJ1-1
v_call: TRBV7-3
cdr3_aa: CASSLGGSKNTEAFF

j_call: TRBJ2-1
v_call: TRBV7-2
cdr3_aa: CASSIQGFNEQFF

j_call: TRBJ2-3
v_call: TRBV4-3
cdr3_aa: CASSQDLASSADTQYF

j_call: TRBJ2-5
v_call: TRBV7-2
cdr3_aa: CASSFTGMGTQYF

j_call: TRBJ2-5
v_call: TRBV7-2
cdr3_aa: CASSLGRGRFREDQYF

j_call: TRBJ1-5
v_call: TRBV2
cdr3_aa: CASSIPGSGNQPQHF

j_call: TRBJ1-1
v_call: TRBV6-5
cdr3_aa: CASTLNFLNTEAFF

j_call: TRBJ1-5
v_call: TRBV5-1
cdr3_aa: CASSRGQGRDQPQHF

j_call: TRBJ1-3
v_call: TRBV4-1
cdr3_aa: CASSPQGTTGNTIYF

j_call: TRBJ1-6
v_call: TRBV29-1
cdr3_aa: CSVEDQQYNSPLHF

j_call: TRBJ2-3
v_call: TRBV7-2
cdr3_aa: CASSFSWGTDTQYF

j_call: TRBJ1-5
v_call: TRBV5-6
cdr3_aa: CASSSGISTRHQPQHF

j_call: TRBJ1-2
v_call: TRBV10-3
cdr3_aa: CAISDRGMDGYTF

j_call: TRBJ2-1
v_call: TRBV28
cdr3_aa: CASSGDRRRYNEQFF

j_call: TRBJ2-3
v_call: TRBV5-1
cdr3_aa: CASGLAGGVGTDTQYF

j_call: TRBJ2-1
v_call: TRBV5-4
cdr3_aa: CASSLWQGSYNEQFF

j_call: TRBJ1-1
v_call: TRBV6-6
cdr3_aa: CASGNPNTEAFF

j_call: TRBJ1-1
v_call: TRBV5-1
cdr3_aa: CASSPGHRNTEAFF

j_call: TRBJ1-1
v_call: TRBV19
cdr3_aa: CASSIEAYTEAFF

j_call: TRBJ1-6
v_call: TRBV28
cdr3_aa: CASKTGLGSPLHF

j_call: -
v_call: TRBV9
cdr3_aa: CASSVGLGNEQYF

j_call: TRBJ2-2
v_call: TRBV7-9
cdr3_aa: CASSLLNTGELFF

j_call: TRBJ1-1
v_call: TRBV27
cdr3_aa: CASRPTRSGTEAFF

j_call: TRBJ2-1
v_call: TRBV5-4
cdr3_aa: CASSLLDRNNEQFF

j_call: TRBJ2-1
v_call: TRBV7-9
cdr3_aa: CASSLAPGLARNNEQFF

j_call: TRBJ1-2
v_call: TRBV9
cdr3_aa: CASSGPYNGYTF

j_call: TRBJ2-1
v_call: TRBV19
cdr3_aa: CASSSYNEQFF

j_call: TRBJ2-7
v_call: TRBV7-8
cdr3_aa: CASNSGTGSREQYF

j_call: TRBJ2-3
v_call: TRBV7-9
cdr3_aa: CASSSTDTQYF

j_call: TRBJ1-4
v_call: TRBV14
cdr3_aa: CASSPIGSRLSNEKLFF

j_call: TRBJ2-5
v_call: TRBV5-1
cdr3_aa: CASSLTAQETQYF

j_call: TRBJ2-3
v_call: TRBV28
cdr3_aa: CASPGWTQYF

j_call: TRBJ1-5
v_call: TRBV10-3
cdr3_aa: CAISETGLGNQPQHF

j_call: TRBJ2-3
v_call: TRBV27
cdr3_aa: CASSFRDPIRTDTQYF

j_call: TRBJ1-1
v_call: TRBV29-1
cdr3_aa: CSVVRGQREAFF

j_call: TRBJ1-1
v_call: TRBV28
cdr3_aa: CATKTGGASSEAFF

j_call: TRBJ2-3
v_call: TRBV10-3
cdr3_aa: CAISADPAGDTQYF

j_call: TRBJ1-2
v_call: TRBV6-1
cdr3_aa: CASSEAGSHGYTF

j_call: TRBJ1-5
v_call: TRBV30
cdr3_aa: CAWSSGGYQPQHF

j_call: TRBJ2-5
v_call: TRBV28
cdr3_aa: CASSLLAGGVETQYF

j_call: TRBJ2-1
v_call: TRBV10-3
cdr3_aa: CASSHRVSSSYNEQFF

j_call: TRBJ1-2
v_call: TRBV6-6
cdr3_aa: CASGEGIQGPYGYTF

j_call: TRBJ1-1
v_call: TRBV6-5
cdr3_aa: CASSWGGSTGAFF

j_call: TRBJ2-1
v_call: TRBV2
cdr3_aa: CASSDGVTQFF

j_call: TRBJ1-1
v_call: TRBV7-2
cdr3_aa: CASSLVGTDGAFF

j_call: TRBJ1-1
v_call: TRBV7-9
cdr3_aa: CASSREQANTEAFF

j_call: TRBJ1-6
v_call: TRBV27
cdr3_aa: CASSLEGYNSPLHF

j_call: TRBJ2-1
v_call: TRBV7-9
cdr3_aa: CASSLSHVDEQFF

j_call: TRBJ2-5
v_call: TRBV21-1
cdr3_aa: CARGPGTDGQETQYF

j_call: TRBJ1-2
v_call: TRBV6-1
cdr3_aa: CASSESTLGASGYTF

j_call: TRBJ1-2
v_call: TRBV7-2
cdr3_aa: CASSSYEGGNGYTF

j_call: TRBJ2-5
v_call: TRBV9
cdr3_aa: CASSVGMEETQYF